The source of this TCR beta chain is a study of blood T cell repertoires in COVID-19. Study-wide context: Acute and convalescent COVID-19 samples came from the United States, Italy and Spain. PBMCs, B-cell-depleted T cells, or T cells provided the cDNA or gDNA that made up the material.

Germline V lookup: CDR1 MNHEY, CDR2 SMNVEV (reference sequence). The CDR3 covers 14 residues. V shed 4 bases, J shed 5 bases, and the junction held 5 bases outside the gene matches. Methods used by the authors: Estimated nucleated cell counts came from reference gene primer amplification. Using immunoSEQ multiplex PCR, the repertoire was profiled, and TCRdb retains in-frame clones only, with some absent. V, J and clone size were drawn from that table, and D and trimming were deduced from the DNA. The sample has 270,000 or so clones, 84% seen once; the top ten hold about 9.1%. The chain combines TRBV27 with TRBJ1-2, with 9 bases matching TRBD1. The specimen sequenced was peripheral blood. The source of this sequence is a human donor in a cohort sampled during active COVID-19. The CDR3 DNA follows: TGTGCCAGCAGTTCGTACGGACAGGGGTATGGCTACACCTTC. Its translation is CASSSYGQGYGYTF.